This T cell receptor beta chain stems from a study of T cell responses to AZD1222 COVID-19 vaccine. Libraries were prepared by immunoSEQ multiplex PCR; TCRdb keeps only in-frame clonotypes and omits some of them. The sample has approximately 150,000 clones; approximately 90% are singletons. This clone came up once. The V gene's germline CDR1 is MGHRA and CDR2 YSYEKL. The CDR3 has 15 residues. Trimming left V 2 bases short and J 4 bases short, with 12 bases between. Source: peripheral blood, taken 28 days after the second AZD1222 dose. This chain joins TRBV4-1 and TRBJ2-1; D remains unclear. The source is an adult who received the AZD1222 COVID-19 vaccine. The CDR3 DNA is TGCGCCAGCAGCCAACCGTGGACGCTTTACAATGAGCAGTTCTTC. Residues: CASSQPWTLYNEQFF.